The present T cell receptor (beta chain) was sequenced within a study of radiotherapy plus CTLA-4 blockade in lung cancer (dated by TCRdb to 2016 to 2018). Study-wide context: Among enrolled patients, around 18% had an objective response and about 30% reached disease control.

Concerning this clone itself: This clone's antigen is unknown. No much larger clonotype is one base removed from it; base qualities were not supplied.

In this study, focal radiation therapy paired with CTLA-4 blockade (ipilimumab) was tested in patients who had chemo-refractory metastatic non-small-cell lung cancer. General conclusions and limits of the study: After treatment with radiotherapy and ipilimumab, TCR clones that originated in tumors expanded in peripheral blood. Increased serum interferon-beta after radiation, together with early dynamic changes in blood T cell clones, were reported to be the strongest predictors of response.

Libraries were constructed by the immunoSEQ multiplex PCR assay. TCRdb took this table from immuneACCESS and kept in-frame rearrangements with V and J called. Such tables lack part of the clones; where checked against another copy, unresolved V genes explain under half of the gap, and the rest is unexplained. Within this sample are about 87,000 clones, with around 87% of them counted one time only. The ten largest clones add up to approximately 15% of the sample. The origin of this receptor is a human donor with non-small cell lung cancer that progressed on radiotherapy plus ipilimumab. The sequencing here drew on peripheral blood, taken from a patient treated with radiotherapy plus ipilimumab.

The CDR3 protein is CASSVGQGGSTEAFF. The DNA sequence is TGTGCCAGCAGTGTGGGACAGGGGGGCAGCACTGAAGCTTTCTTT. Recombination connected TRBV2 to TRBJ1-1, and TRBD1 aligns with 11 junction nucleotides. The CDR3 covers 15 residues, taking in both the cysteine and the phenylalanine. The CDR3 DNA has 45 bases and is translated from base 1. CDR1 and CDR2 are drawn from the germline V gene: SNHLY, FYNNEI. V is cut back by 4 bases and J by 4 bases, with 5 bases in the junction unmatched.